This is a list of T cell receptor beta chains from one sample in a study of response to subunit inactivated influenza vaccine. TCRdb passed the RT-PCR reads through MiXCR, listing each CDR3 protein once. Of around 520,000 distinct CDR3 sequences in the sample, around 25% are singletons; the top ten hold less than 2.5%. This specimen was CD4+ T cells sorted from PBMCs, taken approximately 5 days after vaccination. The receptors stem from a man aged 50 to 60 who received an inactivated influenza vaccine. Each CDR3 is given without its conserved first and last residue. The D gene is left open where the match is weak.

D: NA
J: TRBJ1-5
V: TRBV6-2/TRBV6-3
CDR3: ASRETGNQPQH

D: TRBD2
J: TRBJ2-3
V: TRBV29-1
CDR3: SVERLAGGRRDTQY

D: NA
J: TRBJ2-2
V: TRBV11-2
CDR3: ASSPQPGELF

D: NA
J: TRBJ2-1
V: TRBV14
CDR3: ASSRWETLNEQF

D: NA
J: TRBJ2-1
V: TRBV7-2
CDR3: ASSLGGPTYNEQF

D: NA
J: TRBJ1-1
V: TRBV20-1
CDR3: SAREARAPNTEAF

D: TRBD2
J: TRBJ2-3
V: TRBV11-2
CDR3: ASRKRGAGAFPDTQY

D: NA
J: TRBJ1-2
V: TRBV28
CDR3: ASSLIGANNGYT

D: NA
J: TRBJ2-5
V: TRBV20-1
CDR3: SARDYTTRSGETQY

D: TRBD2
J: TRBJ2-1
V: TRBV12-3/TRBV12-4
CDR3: ASSLNREGRYEQF

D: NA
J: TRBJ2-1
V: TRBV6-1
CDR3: ASSDTGRVYNEQF

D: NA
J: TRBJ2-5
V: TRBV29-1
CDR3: SVVYRAGWTQY

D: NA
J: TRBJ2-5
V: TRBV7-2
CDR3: DSSSGSYRETQY

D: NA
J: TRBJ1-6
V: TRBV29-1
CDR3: SVGGAQGAPLH

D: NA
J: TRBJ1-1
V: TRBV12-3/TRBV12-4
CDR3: ASSTNRVGSTEAF

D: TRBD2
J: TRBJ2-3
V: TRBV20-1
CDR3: SARTLERGGSDTQY

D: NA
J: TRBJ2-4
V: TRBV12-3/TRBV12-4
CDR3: ASRPASLAKNIQY

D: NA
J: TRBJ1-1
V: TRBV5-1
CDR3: ASSSRGLNEAF

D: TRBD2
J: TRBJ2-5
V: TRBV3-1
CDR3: ASSQTSGGETQY

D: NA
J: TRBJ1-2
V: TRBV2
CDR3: ASSERRINYGYT

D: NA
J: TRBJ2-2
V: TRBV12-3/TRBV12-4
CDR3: ASSPPGGRANTGELF

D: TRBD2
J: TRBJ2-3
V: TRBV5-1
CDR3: ASRQRGDSTDTQY

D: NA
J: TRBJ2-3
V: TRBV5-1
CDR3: ASSLAPRADTQY

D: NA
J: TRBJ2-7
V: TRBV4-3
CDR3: ASSQEVRGDYEQY

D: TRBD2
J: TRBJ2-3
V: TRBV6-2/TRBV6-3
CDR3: ASSYGLAGGDTQY

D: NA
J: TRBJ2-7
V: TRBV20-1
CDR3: SARDARKDYEQY

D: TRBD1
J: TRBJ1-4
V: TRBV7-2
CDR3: ASSSRGRTNEKLF

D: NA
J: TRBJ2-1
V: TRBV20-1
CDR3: SAFANSYNEQF

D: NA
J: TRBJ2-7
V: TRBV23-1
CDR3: ASSQSVPSRHSYEQY

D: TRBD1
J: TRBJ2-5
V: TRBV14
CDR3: ASSQGDRDEETQY

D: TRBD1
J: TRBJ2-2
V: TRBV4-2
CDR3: ASSQAQGDTGELF

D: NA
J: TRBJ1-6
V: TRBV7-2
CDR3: ASSLGGRRNSPLH

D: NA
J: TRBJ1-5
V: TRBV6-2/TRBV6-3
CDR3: ASSYRTGPGTGQPQH

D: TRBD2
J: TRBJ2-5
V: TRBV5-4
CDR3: ASSLERGTQETQY

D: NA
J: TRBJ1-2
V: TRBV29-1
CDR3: GRKGRKWGYGYT

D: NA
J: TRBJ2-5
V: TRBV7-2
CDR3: ASSLATQETQY

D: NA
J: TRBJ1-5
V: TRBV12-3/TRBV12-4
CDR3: ASSSSQASNQPQH

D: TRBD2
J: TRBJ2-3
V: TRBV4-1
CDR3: ASSAGVHTDTQY

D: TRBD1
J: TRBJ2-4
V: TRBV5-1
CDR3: ASSLTRTGGNIQY

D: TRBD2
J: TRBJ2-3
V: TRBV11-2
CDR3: ASSQGLAGLTDTQY